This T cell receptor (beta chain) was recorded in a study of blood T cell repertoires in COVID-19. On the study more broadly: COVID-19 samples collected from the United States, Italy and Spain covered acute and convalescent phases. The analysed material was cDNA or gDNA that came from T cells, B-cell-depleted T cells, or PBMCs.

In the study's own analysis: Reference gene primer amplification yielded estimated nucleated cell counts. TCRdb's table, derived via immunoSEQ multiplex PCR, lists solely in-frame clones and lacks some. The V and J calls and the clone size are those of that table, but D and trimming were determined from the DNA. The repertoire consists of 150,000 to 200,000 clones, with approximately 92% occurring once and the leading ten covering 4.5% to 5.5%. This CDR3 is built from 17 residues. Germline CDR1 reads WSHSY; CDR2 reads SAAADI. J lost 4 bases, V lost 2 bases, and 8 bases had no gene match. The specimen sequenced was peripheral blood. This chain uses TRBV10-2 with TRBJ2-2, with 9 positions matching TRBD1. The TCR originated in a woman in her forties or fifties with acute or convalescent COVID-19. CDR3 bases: TGCGCCAGCAGTGAGCCCCATTGGACAGGGGTCACCGGGGAGCTGTTTTTT. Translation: CASSEPHWTGVTGELFF.